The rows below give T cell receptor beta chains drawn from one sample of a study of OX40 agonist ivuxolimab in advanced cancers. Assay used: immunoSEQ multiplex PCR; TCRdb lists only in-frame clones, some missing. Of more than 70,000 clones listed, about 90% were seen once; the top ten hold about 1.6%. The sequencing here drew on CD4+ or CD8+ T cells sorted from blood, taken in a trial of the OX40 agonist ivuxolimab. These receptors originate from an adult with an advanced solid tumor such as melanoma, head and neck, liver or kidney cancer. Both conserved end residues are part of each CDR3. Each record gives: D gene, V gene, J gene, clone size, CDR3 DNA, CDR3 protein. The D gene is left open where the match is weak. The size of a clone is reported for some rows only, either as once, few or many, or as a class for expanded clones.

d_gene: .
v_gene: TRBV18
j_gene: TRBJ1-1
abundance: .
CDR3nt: TGTGCCAGCTCACCACGTTCTTCTAACACTGAAGCTTTCTTT
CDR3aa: CASSPRSSNTEAFF

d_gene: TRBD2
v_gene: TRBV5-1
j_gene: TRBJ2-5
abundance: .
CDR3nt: TGCGCCAGCAGCGACGGCGCGTCCTTAGCGGGGGAGACCCAGTACTTC
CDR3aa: CASSDGASLAGETQYF

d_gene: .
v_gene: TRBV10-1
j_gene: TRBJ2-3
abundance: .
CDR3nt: TGCGCCAGCGGAGCAGGGTTTGGCACAGATACGCAGTATTTT
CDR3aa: CASGAGFGTDTQYF

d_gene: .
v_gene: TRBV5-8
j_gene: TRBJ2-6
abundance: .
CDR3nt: TGTGCCAGCAGCTTGTACAGGACCTCTGGGGCCAACGTCCTGACTTTC
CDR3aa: CASSLYRTSGANVLTF

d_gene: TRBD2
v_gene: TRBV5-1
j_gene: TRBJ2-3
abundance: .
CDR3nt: TGCGCCAGCAGCTTAACTAGCGTGAGCACAGATACGCAGTATTTT
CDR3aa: CASSLTSVSTDTQYF

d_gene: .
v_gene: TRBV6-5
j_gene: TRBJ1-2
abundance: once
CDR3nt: TGTGCCAGCAGTTACTCGGGTGGGCAGGGTCATGGCTACACCTTC
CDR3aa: CASSYSGGQGHGYTF

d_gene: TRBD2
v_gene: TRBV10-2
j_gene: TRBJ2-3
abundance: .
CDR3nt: TGCGCCAGCAGTGATTCAAGCGGGAGGGCCTTTAGCACAGATACGCAGTATTTT
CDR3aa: CASSDSSGRAFSTDTQYF

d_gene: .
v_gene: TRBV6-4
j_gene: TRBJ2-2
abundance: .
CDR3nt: TGTGCCAGCAGGCCGGGGGAAATCGGGGAGCTGTTTTTT
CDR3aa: CASRPGEIGELFF

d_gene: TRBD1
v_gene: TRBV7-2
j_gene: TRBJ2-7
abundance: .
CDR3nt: TGTGCCAGCAGCTTAGTTGGGGACAGAGCTTACGAGCAGTACTTC
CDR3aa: CASSLVGDRAYEQYF

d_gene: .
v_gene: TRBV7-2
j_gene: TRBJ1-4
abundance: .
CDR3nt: TGTGCCAGCAGCTTAGTGGGGGAGGGGGAAAAACTGTTTTTT
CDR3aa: CASSLVGEGEKLFF

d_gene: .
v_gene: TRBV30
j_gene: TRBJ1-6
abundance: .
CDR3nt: TGTGCCTGGAGTCGACCGGACCCCTATAATTCACCCCTCCACTTT
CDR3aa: CAWSRPDPYNSPLHF

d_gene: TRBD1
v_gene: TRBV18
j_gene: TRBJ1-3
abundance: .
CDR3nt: TGTGCCAGCTCACCCTGGGACAGGTCCTCTGGAAACACCATATATTTT
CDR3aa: CASSPWDRSSGNTIYF

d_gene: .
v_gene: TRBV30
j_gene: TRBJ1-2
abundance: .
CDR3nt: TGTGCCTGGAGCGGCTCTGCAAACTATGGCTACACCTTC
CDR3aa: CAWSGSANYGYTF

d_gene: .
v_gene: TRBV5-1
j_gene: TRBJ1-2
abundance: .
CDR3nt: TGCGCCAGCAGCTTGGGACACGGCTATGGCTACACCTTC
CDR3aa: CASSLGHGYGYTF

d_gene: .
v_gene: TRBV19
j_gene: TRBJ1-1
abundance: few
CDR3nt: TGTGCCAGTAGTGACAGGTTGAACACTGAAGCTTTCTTT
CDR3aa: CASSDRLNTEAFF

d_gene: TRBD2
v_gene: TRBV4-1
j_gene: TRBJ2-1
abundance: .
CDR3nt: TGCGCCAGCAGCCAAAGAGGGAGGGCCTACAATGAGCAGTTCTTC
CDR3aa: CASSQRGRAYNEQFF

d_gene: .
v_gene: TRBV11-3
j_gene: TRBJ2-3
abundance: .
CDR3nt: TGTGCCAGCAGCTTCGGGGCGGGCGGAACAGATACGCAGTATTTT
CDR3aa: CASSFGAGGTDTQYF

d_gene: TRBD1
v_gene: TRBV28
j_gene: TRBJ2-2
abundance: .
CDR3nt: TGTGCCAGCAGTCGCCTCGGACAGGGGGCGCTCACCGGGGAGCTGTTTTTT
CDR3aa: CASSRLGQGALTGELFF

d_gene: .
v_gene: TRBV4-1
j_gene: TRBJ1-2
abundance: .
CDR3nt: TGCGCCAGCAGCCAAGGGCCGCAAGCTAACTATGGCTACACCTTC
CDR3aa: CASSQGPQANYGYTF

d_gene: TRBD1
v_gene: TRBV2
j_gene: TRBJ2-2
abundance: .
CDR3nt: TGTGCCAGCAGTCGGACAGGGGAAAACACCGGGGAGCTGTTTTTT
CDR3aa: CASSRTGENTGELFF

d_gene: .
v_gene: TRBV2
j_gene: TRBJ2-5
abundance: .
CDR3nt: TGTGCCAGCACTTGGCAGGGGTCACAAGAGACCCAGTACTTC
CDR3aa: CASTWQGSQETQYF

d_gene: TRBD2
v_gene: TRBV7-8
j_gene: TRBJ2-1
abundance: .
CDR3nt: TGTGCCAGCAGCTCCAAAACTAGCGGGGGTTCCTACAATGAGCAGTTCTTC
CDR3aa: CASSSKTSGGSYNEQFF

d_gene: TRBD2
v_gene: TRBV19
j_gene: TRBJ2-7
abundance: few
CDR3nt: TGTGCCAGTAGTATAGATGCGGGAGGATCCTACGAGCAGTACTTC
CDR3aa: CASSIDAGGSYEQYF

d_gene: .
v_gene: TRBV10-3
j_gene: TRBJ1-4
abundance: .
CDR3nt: TGTGCCATCAGGGAACGGACGGATGGGGGACTGTTTTTT
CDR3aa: CAIRERTDGGLFF

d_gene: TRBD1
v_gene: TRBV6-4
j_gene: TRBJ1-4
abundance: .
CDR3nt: TGTGCCAGCTATGACGGGACAGGGGGCTCGAGGGCTAATGAAAAACTGTTTTTT
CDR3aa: CASYDGTGGSRANEKLFF

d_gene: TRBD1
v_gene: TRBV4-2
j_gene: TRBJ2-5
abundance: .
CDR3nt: TGTGCCAGCAGCCAGAGACAGGGACAAGAGACCCAGTACTTC
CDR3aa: CASSQRQGQETQYF

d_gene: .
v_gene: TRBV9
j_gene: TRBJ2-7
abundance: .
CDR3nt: TGTGCCAGCAGCGTAGCCCCGGGCCGAGGCGAGCAGTACTTC
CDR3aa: CASSVAPGRGEQYF

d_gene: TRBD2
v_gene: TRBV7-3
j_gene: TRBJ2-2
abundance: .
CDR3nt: TGTGCCAGCAGCCCGGGACTACCATCCGGGGAGCTGTTTTTT
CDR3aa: CASSPGLPSGELFF